The sequence of this T cell receptor (beta chain) was determined in a study of blood T cell repertoires in COVID-19. Study background: COVID-19 samples from acute and convalescent phases originated in the United States, Italy and Spain.

This study enrolled people aged about 18 to 100 from about two dozen US geographic areas. Germline trimming cut 0 bases from V and 5 bases from J; bases unmatched to any gene: 1. CDR3 length: 15 amino acids. The germline CDR1 and CDR2 sequences are SGHAT and FQNNGV. This clone was observed a single time. Here immunoSEQ multiplex PCR was the method, and the copy in TCRdb shows in-frame clones only, minus some. The sample shows about 480,000 clones, around 87% of them seen only once. The source is a woman in her thirties or forties who had recovered from COVID-19. The J gene is TRBJ2-2, the V gene TRBV11-2; 9 bases are a match to TRBD2. What was sequenced was PBMCs or T cells enriched from blood (not recorded which). CDR3 region: CASSLEAGGTGELFF. CDR3 coding DNA: TGTGCCAGCAGCTTAGAGGCGGGGGGGACCGGGGAGCTGTTTTTT.